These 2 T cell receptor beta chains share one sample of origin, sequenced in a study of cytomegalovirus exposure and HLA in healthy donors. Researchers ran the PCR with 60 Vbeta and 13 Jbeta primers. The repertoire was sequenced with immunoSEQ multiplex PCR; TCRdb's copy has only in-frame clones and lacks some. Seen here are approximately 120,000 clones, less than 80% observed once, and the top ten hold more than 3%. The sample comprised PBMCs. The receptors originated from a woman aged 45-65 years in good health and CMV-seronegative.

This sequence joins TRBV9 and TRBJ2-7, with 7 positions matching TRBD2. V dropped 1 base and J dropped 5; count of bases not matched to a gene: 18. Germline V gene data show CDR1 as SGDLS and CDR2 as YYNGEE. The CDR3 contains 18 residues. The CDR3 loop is CASSVSLPGGRAGDEQYF. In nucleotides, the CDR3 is TGTGCCAGCAGCGTAAGTCTCCCGGGTGGGAGGGCCGGGGACGAGCAGTACTTC.

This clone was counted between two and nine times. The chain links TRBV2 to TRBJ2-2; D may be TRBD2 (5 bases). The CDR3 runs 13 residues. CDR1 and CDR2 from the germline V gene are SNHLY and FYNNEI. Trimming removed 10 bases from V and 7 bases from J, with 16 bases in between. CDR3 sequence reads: CATQREFDGELFF. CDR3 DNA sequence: TGTGCCACCCAAAGGGAGTTTGACGGGGAGCTGTTTTTT.